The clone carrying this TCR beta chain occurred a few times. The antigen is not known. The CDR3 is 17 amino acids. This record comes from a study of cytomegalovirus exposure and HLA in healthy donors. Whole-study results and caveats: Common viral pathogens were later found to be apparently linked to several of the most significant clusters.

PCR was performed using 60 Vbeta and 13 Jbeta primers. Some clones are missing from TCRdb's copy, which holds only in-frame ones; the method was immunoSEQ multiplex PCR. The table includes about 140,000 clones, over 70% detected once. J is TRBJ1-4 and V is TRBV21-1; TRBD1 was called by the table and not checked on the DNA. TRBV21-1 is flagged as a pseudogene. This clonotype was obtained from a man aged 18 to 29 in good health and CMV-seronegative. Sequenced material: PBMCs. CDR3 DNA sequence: TGTGCCAGCAGCACGAAACACGGGACAGGGGGGATTGAAAAACTGTTTTTT. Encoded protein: CASSTKHGTGGIEKLFF.